This paragraph covers one TCR beta chain sequence. Researchers made TCR beta libraries by using iRepertoire HTBI primers and running Arm-PCR on CDR3 regions. TCRdb re-analysed the multiplex PCR reads in MiXCR, keeping a single row per CDR3 protein. The sample yields 250,000 to 300,000 distinct CDR3 sequences, under 20% seen once. Time point denoted: newly diagnosed GD, antithyroid drugs for less than 3 months. RNA extracted from PBMCs served as the sequencing template. Roughly 9 milliliters of peripheral blood went into EDTA tubes. The data are from a study of regulatory T cells in long-lasting Graves disease. The same sample was also used in a study of T cells in Graves' hyperthyroidism and ophthalmopathy. That study adds: Primed by the HTBI set, a first-round RT-PCR was run on the TCR CDR3. Researchers found most expanded thyroid clonotypes above 0.001 in blood as well.

This specimen consisted of peripheral blood mononuclear cells (PBMCs), obtained at new diagnosis, from a patient treated with antithyroid drugs. The sequence derives from a woman aged 25 to 45 with Graves disease.

The CDR3 DNA reads as TGTGCCAGCAGTTATCGGGCCACAGGGCGGGGGGGAAATGAGCAGTTCTTC. Its protein product is CASSYRATGRGGNEQFF. V gene TRBV6-2 or TRBV6-3 combines with J gene TRBJ2-1, with TRBD2 matching 9 bases. The CDR3 is 17 residues long. Germline lookup yields CDR1 MNHEY and CDR2 SVGEGT. The J segment lost 7 bases and the V segment lost 3 bases, leaving 13 bases of the junction unmatched.